The clone carrying this T cell receptor (beta chain) has at least ten counts. Its antigen is unknown. The record originates from a study of regulatory T cells in long-lasting Graves disease. Whole-study findings and limits: Having only a small sample size may have limited accuracy. With persistent disease, TRBV28, TRBJ1-2 and TRBJ2-5 were the favored segments.

The V gene's germline CDR1 is SGHNT and CDR2 YENEEA. The CDR3 runs to 13 residues. V gave up 5 bases and J gave up 9 bases, with 16 bases separating them. TCR beta libraries were built with iRepertoire HTBI primers and Arm-PCR of CDR3 regions. TCRdb re-analysed the multiplex PCR reads in MiXCR, keeping a single row per CDR3 protein. Of 200,000 to 250,000 distinct CDR3 sequences in the sample, about 16% are singletons; the top ten hold 22%. Time point given: newly diagnosed GD, antithyroid drugs for less than 3 months. RNA isolated from PBMCs was used to make the TCR library. All patients originated from an endocrinology department located in Xi'an, China.

The TCR comes from a female donor with Graves disease. The chain is built from TRBV11-3 and TRBJ2-5, with a tentative D call TRBD2 (6 bases). The sequences come from peripheral blood mononuclear cells (PBMCs), collected at new diagnosis, from a patient treated with antithyroid drugs. The chain's CDR3 is CASSDRDFGAQYF. In DNA, the CDR3 is TGTGCCAGCAGCGACCGGGACTTCGGGGCCCAGTACTTC.